The 25 T cell receptor beta chains listed next were all sequenced from one sample in a study of blood T cell repertoires in COVID-19. Sequenced by immunoSEQ multiplex PCR; TCRdb stores in-frame clones only, minus some. This sample yields fewer than 350,000 clones, of which 75% to 90% are seen a single time; 2% to 3% belongs to the top ten. Sequenced sample: PBMCs or T cells enriched from blood (not recorded which). The receptors stem from a woman in her forties or fifties who had recovered from COVID-19.

The V gene is TRBV5-3, the J gene TRBJ2-6; 9 nucleotides agree with TRBD1. TRBV5-3 belongs to the ORF category, with a function that is uncertain. CDR3 length equals 18 residues. V was clipped by 3 bases and J by 0 bases; unmatched bases: 7. CDR3 sequence reads: CARSCDRGNSSGANVLTF. The CDR3 bases are TGTGCCAGAAGCTGCGACAGGGGGAACTCCTCTGGGGCCAACGTCCTGACTTTC.

This clone was seen only a few times. The chain employs TRBV7-3 and TRBJ1-1; D is undetermined. CDR3 size: 13 residues. CDR1 SGHTA and CDR2 FQGTGA come from the germline V gene. Trimming pared 4 bases from V and 3 bases from J, leaving 9 bases between. The CDR3 here is CASSSIRDTEAFF. Here the CDR3 DNA reads TGTGCCAGCAGCTCGATACGGGACACTGAAGCTTTCTTT. The full variable domain, with the rest looked up from reference TRBV7-3 and TRBJ1-1, is GAGVSQTPSNKVTEKGKYVELRCDPISGHTALYWYRQSLGQGPEFLIYFQGTGAADDSGLPNDRFFAVRPEGSVSTLKIQRTERGDSAVYLCASSSIRDTEAFFGQGTRLTVV.

The V and J genes are TRBV2 and TRBJ1-3, with D tentatively TRBD1 (6 bases). Germline V gene data show CDR1 as SNHLY and CDR2 as FYNNEI. The V gene lost 4 bases and the J gene lost 3 bases, with 13 bases spanning the gap. The CDR3 is 15 residues long. CDR3 in amino acids: CASSVGRGGGNTIYF. The CDR3 nucleotides are TGTGCCAGCAGTGTTGGCAGGGGCGGTGGAAACACCATATATTTT.

The gene calls are TRBV7-2 and TRBJ1-5; 9 bases match TRBD1. The CDR3 loop spans 15 amino acids. Germline CDR1 reads SGHTA; CDR2 reads FQGNSA. V was pared by 5 bases and J by 1 base, with 3 bases of the junction left unmatched. The CDR3 coding sequence is TGTGCCAGCAGCATCGGGACAGGGAGCAATCAGCCCCAGCATTTT. Its translation is CASSIGTGSNQPQHF.

The rearrangement uses TRBV15 and TRBJ1-2; D perhaps matches TRBD1 (5 bases). The CDR3 is 12 amino acids. V shed 5 bases and J shed 8 bases, with 12 bases lying between them. Germline assignment: CDR1 LNHNV and CDR2 YYDKDF (reference sequence). DNA for the CDR3: TGTGCCACCAGCGCATCACGACAGGGCTACACCTTC. Residues: CATSASRQGYTF.

In nucleotides, the CDR3 is TGTGCCAGCAGTTCACTCGGGACAGTCTATGGCTACACCTTC. Protein product: CASSSLGTVYGYTF. The J gene is TRBJ1-2, the V gene TRBV27; TRBD1 agrees at 7 bases. The CDR3 has 14 residues. Germline trimming cut 4 bases from V and 4 bases from J; bases unmatched to any gene: 6. In germline, CDR1 is MNHEY, CDR2 SMNVEV (reference sequence).

This chain uses TRBV14 with TRBJ2-3; no definite D call. The CDR3 has 14 amino acids. The germline V and J ends were trimmed by 1 base and 2 bases, with 7 bases remaining between them. Germline values: CDR1 SGHDN, CDR2 FVKESK. The CDR3 region has the DNA TGTGCCAGCAGCCAAGCTATCTCCACAGATACGCAGTATTTT. It is translated as CASSQAISTDTQYF.

The rearrangement joins TRBV6-5 to TRBJ2-1; D call uncertain. V was pared by 6 bases and J by 0 bases, with 12 bases between. Germline CDR1 and CDR2: MNHEY and SVGAGI. The CDR3 runs 15 residues. CDR3 nucleotides: TGTGCCAGCAGCGGAACATGGAGCTCCTACAATGAGCAGTTCTTC. Protein product: CASSGTWSSYNEQFF.

The rearrangement links TRBV7-6 to TRBJ2-7, with TRBD1 matching over 11 bases. V lost 5 bases, J lost 0 bases, and 6 bases stayed unmatched. Germline V gene lookup returns CDR1 SGHVS and CDR2 FNYEAQ. The CDR3 spans 16 residues. CDR3 DNA: TGTGCCAGCAGCCCAGGACAGGGGGCATCCTCCTACGAGCAGTACTTC. This gives the protein CASSPGQGASSYEQYF.

This chain connects TRBV27 to TRBJ1-6, with D tentatively TRBD1 (5 bases). Per germline, CDR1 MNHEY and CDR2 SMNVEV (reference sequence). Trimming removed 4 bases at V and 6 bases at J, with 13 bases between. The CDR3 totals 15 residues. CDR3 nucleotides: TGTGCCAGCAGTTGGCGGGGAAGGGGTAATTCACCCCTCCACTTT. It translates to CASSWRGRGNSPLHF.

This clone was detected a few times. The CDR3 region is CAWSPPTGLFSGNTIYF. The CDR3 DNA sequence: TGTGCCTGGAGTCCCCCCACGGGTTTGTTTTCTGGAAACACCATATATTTT. V usage is TRBV30 and J usage is TRBJ1-3; D is undetermined. Trimming removed 2 bases at V and 1 base at J, with 18 bases between. CDR3 length: 17 amino acids. Germline V gives CDR1 GTSNPN, CDR2 SVGIG (reference sequence).

The gene calls are TRBV18 and TRBJ2-3; TRBD2 matches at 10 bases. This CDR3 is built from 19 residues. Germline CDR1 and CDR2: KGHSH and LQKENI. V lost 3 bases to trimming and J lost 1 base; unmatched junction nucleotides: 13. CDR3 sequence reads: CASSPIVVAGGRGTDTQYF. The CDR3 DNA reads as TGTGCCAGCTCACCCATAGTGGTAGCGGGAGGACGCGGCACAGATACGCAGTATTTT.

This chain links TRBV27 with TRBJ1-1, with D perhaps matching TRBD1 (5 bases). The germline CDR1 and CDR2 sequences are MNHEY and SMNVEV (reference sequence). Between the trimmed V and J ends, which lost 7 bases and 0 bases, there was a span of 15 bases. This CDR3 is built from 15 residues. The CDR3 is CASIPIGHMNTEAFF. The CDR3 nucleotides read TGTGCCAGCATTCCAATCGGACACATGAACACTGAAGCTTTCTTT.

The chain has TRBV9 and TRBJ2-2, with D perhaps matching TRBD1 (6 bases). Germline CDR1 and CDR2: SGDLS and YYNGEE. The CDR3 is 15 amino acids. V was shortened by 5 bases and J by 0 bases, with 11 bases between the two germline ends. CDR3 sequence (DNA): TGTGCCAGCAGAGCGGACAGATCGAACACCGGGGAGCTGTTTTTT. Translated, it gives CASRADRSNTGELFF.

This chain links TRBV11-2 with TRBJ1-3; the D is unclear. Germline V gene sequence: CDR1 SGHAT, CDR2 FQNNGV. This CDR3 contains 13 residues. Trimming left V 5 bases short and J 4 bases short, with 9 bases between. The CDR3: CASSPSPGNTIYF. CDR3 nucleotide sequence: TGTGCCAGCAGCCCGAGTCCGGGAAACACCATATATTTT. The whole variable domain, remainder taken from reference TRBV11-2 and TRBJ1-3, is EAGVAQSPRYKIIEKRQSVAFWCNPISGHATLYWYQQILGQGPKLLIQFQNNGVVDDSQLPKDRFSAERLKGVDSTLKIQPAKLEDSAVYLCASSPSPGNTIYFGEGSWLTVV.

The rearrangement uses TRBV7-2 and TRBJ2-3; TRBD2 agrees at 8 bases. V trimming: 0 bases; J trimming: 0 bases; junction bases outside the gene matches: 8. The CDR3 has 18 amino acids. Germline V gene lookup returns CDR1 SGHTA and CDR2 FQGNSA. The CDR3 coding sequence is TGTGCCAGCAGCTTAGCGGGCCAAGCGGGGGTTAGCACAGATACGCAGTATTTT. As protein: CASSLAGQAGVSTDTQYF.

The V gene is TRBV18, the J gene TRBJ1-1, with D maybe TRBD1 (5 bases). V was cut by 7 bases and J by 0 bases, with 12 bases left in between. Germline V gives CDR1 KGHSH, CDR2 LQKENI. CDR3 length: 14 residues. The chain's CDR3 is CASFANRMNTEAFF. CDR3 bases: TGTGCCAGCTTTGCGAACAGGATGAACACTGAAGCTTTCTTT. The variable domain in full, with the rest retrieved from reference TRBV18 and TRBJ1-1, is NAGVMQNPRHLVRRRGQEARLRCSPMKGHSHVYWYRQLPEEGLKFMVYLQKENIIDESGMPKERFSAEFPKEGPSILRIQQVVRGDSAAYFCASFANRMNTEAFFGQGTRLTVV.

This chain joins TRBV24-1 and TRBJ2-3, with TRBD2 identical over 14 bases. Losses at the gene ends were 7 bases for V and 1 base for J; bases not matched to a gene: 3. CDR1 and CDR2 from the germline V gene are KGHDR and SFDVKD. This CDR3 has 16 amino acids. The CDR3 DNA follows: TGTGCCACCAGCGGGACTAGCGGGGGAGGCACAGATACGCAGTATTTT. This translates into CATSGTSGGGTDTQYF.

The chain couples TRBV4-1 to TRBJ1-2; D uncertain. The germline CDR1 and CDR2 sequences are MGHRA and YSYEKL. V was cut by 2 bases and J by 8 bases, with 6 bases left in between. This CDR3 has 11 residues. The DNA for the CDR3 is TGCGCCAGCAGCCAATCCCTCGGCTACACCTTC. This translates into CASSQSLGYTF.

The chain has TRBV30 and TRBJ2-3, with D tentatively TRBD2 (5 bases). The CDR3 has 12 residues. V was clipped by 0 bases and J by 6 bases, with 7 bases between them. Germline CDR1 reads GTSNPN; CDR2 reads SVGIG (reference sequence). In DNA, the CDR3 is TGTGCCTGGAGTGTGGGCGGGGATACGCAGTATTTT. Its protein product is CAWSVGGDTQYF.

This chain links TRBV6-5 with TRBJ2-1, with D uncertain. The V end was cut by 11 bases, the J end by 0 bases, with 8 bases between. Germline V CDR1 and CDR2: MNHEY, SVGAGI. This CDR3 has 12 residues. The CDR3 loop is CAARSSYNEQFF. The DNA of the CDR3 is TGTGCCGCACGGAGCTCCTACAATGAGCAGTTCTTC.

The chain employs TRBV7-2 and TRBJ2-6; the D is unclear. The CDR3 runs 18 residues. Germline V gene sequence: CDR1 SGHTA, CDR2 FQGNSA. V was cut by 1 base and J by 1 base, with 14 bases left in between. CDR3 residues: CASSLVPDFISGANVLTF. As DNA, the CDR3 is TGTGCCAGCAGCTTAGTACCAGATTTTATTTCTGGGGCCAACGTCCTGACTTTC.

The rearrangement links TRBV5-1 to TRBJ1-3, with D possibly being TRBD1 (6 bases). The germline gives CDR1 SGHRS, CDR2 YFSETQ. The CDR3 runs to 16 residues. Trimming shortened V by 4 bases and J by 0 bases, and 14 bases separated the two germline ends. DNA for the CDR3: TGCGCCAGCAGCCCTAGACAGGCAATCTCTGGAAACACCATATATTTT. Translated, it gives CASSPRQAISGNTIYF.

V gene TRBV6-2 or TRBV6-3 combines with J gene TRBJ1-1; no clear D. The length of the CDR3 is 14 residues. V was trimmed by 0 bases and J by 10 bases, leaving 15 bases between them. Per the germline V gene, CDR1 is MNHEY and CDR2 is SVGEGT. The CDR3 region is CASSYSLRSPGAFF. The DNA for the CDR3 is TGTGCCAGCAGTTACTCCCTTCGAAGCCCTGGAGCTTTCTTT.

The CDR3 loop reads CASRPGQYQETQYF. CDR3 nucleotide sequence: TGTGCCAGCAGGCCGGGACAGTACCAAGAGACCCAGTACTTC. The V and J genes are TRBV7-9 and TRBJ2-5, with 7 bases matching TRBD1. This CDR3 region has 14 residues. The germline CDR1 and CDR2 sequences are SEHNR and FQNEAQ (reference sequence). Unmatched junction bases numbered 4, after V lost 6 bases and J lost 0 bases.